Below, 21 T cell receptor beta chains from the same sample are listed, as sequenced in a study of CD8 T cells in ankylosing spondylitis (dated by TCRdb to between 2016 and 2019). Library creation used 5' RACE. Instrument on record: Illumina HiSeq 2500. In TCRdb, the public reads were trimmed at Q25 with fastp and aligned with MiXCR, with productive beta chains retained. Each CDR3 protein appears once, grouped with its most common genes and DNA. In this sample the table shows 350,000 to 400,000 distinct CDR3 sequences, 20% to 25% of which occur a single time. The ten largest clones represent approximately 14% of the sample. Sequencing used blood, either unsorted or a sorted T cell fraction (not recorded which). The origin of the receptors is a male donor with ankylosing spondylitis or in good health (not recorded which).

V and J are TRBV7-6 and TRBJ2-7; D remains unclear. This CDR3 is built from 13 residues. Germline lookup yields CDR1 SGHVS and CDR2 FNYEAQ. The germline V and J ends were trimmed by 5 bases and 6 bases, with 14 bases remaining between them. The CDR3, as DNA: TGTGCCAGCAGCCCCTCTGGTAATTCCGAGCAGTACTTC. Encoded protein: CASSPSGNSEQYF.

This clonotype was observed a few times. The V call is TRBV20-1, the J call TRBJ2-3; the D gene is possibly TRBD2 (5 bases). The CDR3 covers 15 residues. V was shortened by 5 bases and J by 0 bases, with 15 bases between the two germline ends. Per the germline V gene, CDR1 is DFQATT and CDR2 is SNEGSKA (reference sequence). Here the CDR3 reads CSAPLAGVSTDTQYF. CDR3 in DNA: TGCAGTGCTCCCTTAGCCGGGGTCAGCACAGATACGCAGTATTTT.

The chain has TRBV7-9 and TRBJ2-7; D may be TRBD1 (6 bases). V shed 5 bases and J shed 4 bases, with 18 bases lying between them. The CDR3 consists of 15 residues. Germline CDR1 SEHNR, CDR2 FQNEAQ (reference sequence). This CDR3 is CASSPFGGTLYEQYF. The CDR3 bases are TGTGCCAGCAGCCCCTTTGGGGGCACCTTATACGAGCAGTACTTC.

This clonotype was detected only a few times. The CDR3 region has the DNA TGTGCCAGCAGTTTAATTCCGGGGATTGGACCCCAGCATTTT. It yields the protein CASSLIPGIGPQHF. The rearrangement joins TRBV28 to TRBJ1-5; D unresolved. V shed 2 bases and J shed 10 bases, with 15 bases lying between them. CDR1 MDHEN and CDR2 SYDVKM come from the germline V gene. The CDR3 runs to 14 residues.

This clonotype has a single count. The rearrangement links TRBV10-3 to TRBJ1-1; D uncertain. V was shortened by 10 bases and J by 7 bases, with 13 bases between the two germline ends. Germline loops: CDR1 ENHRY, CDR2 SYGVKD. This CDR3 contains 11 residues. CDR3 region: CASRQLHEAFF. The CDR3 region has the DNA TGTGCCAGCCGCCAGCTTCATGAAGCTTTCTTT.

This clonotype was counted only a few times. The rearrangement joins TRBV12-3 or TRBV12-4 to TRBJ2-1; perhaps D is TRBD1 or TRBD2 (5 bases each). This CDR3 is 14 amino acids long. The V end was cut by 7 bases, the J end by 3 bases, with 13 bases between. The CDR3 nucleotides are TGTGCCAGCACAATGGCAGGGAGCTACAATGAGCAGTTCTTC. As protein: CASTMAGSYNEQFF.

This clonotype is a singleton in its sample. This chain links TRBV12-3 or TRBV12-4 with TRBJ2-7, with D perhaps TRBD2 (5 bases). The CDR3 is 14 residues long. Trimming stripped 5 bases from V and 4 bases from J, with 15 bases between. As DNA, the CDR3 is TGTGCCAGCAGTCCCCCACTAGGAGGATACGAGCAGTACTTC. As protein: CASSPPLGGYEQYF.

This clonotype was counted between two and nine times. The rearrangement links TRBV27 to TRBJ2-5; D is undetermined. The germline V and J ends were trimmed by 0 bases and 1 base, with 12 bases remaining between them. Germline loops: CDR1 MNHEY, CDR2 SMNVEV (reference sequence). There are 16 residues in the CDR3. The CDR3 loop reads CASSLSRWSIQETQYF. The CDR3 nucleotides are TGTGCCAGCAGTTTATCGAGGTGGAGTATCCAAGAGACCCAGTACTTC.

This clonotype showed up just a few times. The chain has TRBV4-1 and TRBJ2-3; tentative D call: TRBD2 (6 bases). CDR1 is MGHRA, CDR2 YSYEKL, per germline. The V gene lost 1 base and the J gene lost 3 bases, with 17 bases spanning the gap. The CDR3 runs to 17 residues. The CDR3 region has the DNA TGCGCCAGCAGCCAAGGTGGGGGGATAGCAATGACAGATACGCAGTATTTT. Amino acids: CASSQGGGIAMTDTQYF.

The rearrangement links TRBV4-1 to TRBJ2-1; D uncertain. Germline V gives CDR1 MGHRA, CDR2 YSYEKL. The CDR3 runs to 15 residues. V lost 6 bases and J 0 bases, leaving 12 bases between the germline ends. CDR3 amino acids: CASRPQQSSYNEQFF. Written as DNA, the CDR3 is TGCGCCAGCAGACCCCAGCAAAGCTCCTACAATGAGCAGTTCTTC.

V usage is TRBV3-1 and J usage is TRBJ2-7; D gene ambiguous. This CDR3 is 15 amino acids long. CDR1 is LGHDT and CDR2 is YNNKEL in the germline V gene (reference sequence). Trimming removed 0 bases at V and 2 bases at J, with 11 bases between. The CDR3 is CASSQDYTSTYEQYF. The DNA for the CDR3 is TGTGCCAGCAGCCAAGATTATACAAGTACCTACGAGCAGTACTTC.

Only a few counts were recorded for this clonotype. The chain joins TRBV29-1 to TRBJ2-5; tentatively, D is TRBD1 or TRBD2 (5 bases each). CDR3 length: 12 residues. With 6 bases removed from V and 1 base from J, the gap between germline ends came to 9 bases. Germline values: CDR1 SQVTM, CDR2 ANQGSEA. The CDR3 DNA follows: TGCAGCGTGGGACGGCCCCAAGAGACCCAGTACTTC. It codes for CSVGRPQETQYF.

V is TRBV20-1 and J is TRBJ2-4; 10 bases are shared with TRBD2. V was clipped by 1 base and J by 4 bases; unmatched bases: 13. Germline values: CDR1 DFQATT, CDR2 SNEGSKA (reference sequence). The CDR3 is 18 amino acids. CDR3: CSARVGYPSSGGKNIQYF. The CDR3 DNA follows: TGCAGTGCTAGAGTGGGCTACCCCTCTAGCGGGGGAAAAAACATTCAGTACTTC.

In its sample, this clonotype was seen a few times. The V and J genes are TRBV29-1 and TRBJ1-1; 9 positions match TRBD1. V dropped 2 bases and J dropped 1; count of bases not matched to a gene: 8. This CDR3 has 16 amino acids. CDR1 and CDR2 (germline): SQVTM, ANQGSEA. CDR3 DNA: TGCAGCGTTGAATGGCTCGCGGGACAGGGGAACACTGAAGCTTTCTTT. It specifies CSVEWLAGQGNTEAFF.

This chain joins TRBV9 and TRBJ1-6; weak D call: TRBD1 (5 bases). The CDR3 totals 18 residues. Germline CDR1 is SGDLS and CDR2 is YYNGEE. Trimming cost V 2 bases and J 5 bases, with 20 bases left between them. The CDR3 region is CASSVLRGQGHHNSPLHF. DNA for the CDR3: TGTGCCAGCAGCGTTCTTAGGGGCCAGGGTCATCATAATTCACCCCTCCACTTT. The full variable domain, completed using reference TRBV9 and TRBJ1-6, is DSGVTQTPKHLITATGQRVTLRCSPRSGDLSVYWYQQSLDQGLQFLIQYYNGEERAKGNILERFSAQQFPDLHSELNLSSLELGDSALYFCASSVLRGQGHHNSPLHFGNGTRLTVT.

In its sample, this clonotype was seen a few times. This chain joins TRBV6-5 and TRBJ1-5; D unclear. Trimming removed 0 bases from V and 2 bases from J, with 5 bases in between. The CDR3 contains 14 residues. The germline V gene has CDR1 MNHEY and CDR2 SVGAGI. The CDR3 is CASSYSKGNQPQHF. Written as DNA, the CDR3 is TGTGCCAGCAGTTACTCGAAGGGCAATCAGCCCCAGCATTTT.

This clonotype was seen a handful of times. This chain joins TRBV30 and TRBJ2-7; no definite D call. The CDR3 runs to 13 residues. Germline CDR1 and CDR2: GTSNPN and SVGIG (reference sequence). The V and J ends lost 1 base and 2 bases respectively, with 9 bases between them. The CDR3 is CAWSEDATYEQYF. In DNA, the CDR3 is TGTGCCTGGAGTGAAGACGCAACCTACGAGCAGTACTTC.

The chain couples TRBV4-1 to TRBJ1-1; 7 positions match TRBD1. CDR1 is MGHRA and CDR2 is YSYEKL in the germline V gene. With 0 bases clipped from V and 1 base from J, the junction kept 2 bases outside the gene matches. CDR3 length: 15 amino acids. The DNA for the CDR3 is TGCGCCAGCAGCCAAGAGCGGACAGGGAACACTGAAGCTTTCTTT. Translation: CASSQERTGNTEAFF.

This chain uses TRBV28 with TRBJ2-5; 9 positions match TRBD1. Trimming removed 6 bases from V and 2 bases from J; junction bases left unmatched: 7. The CDR3 runs to 15 residues. Germline CDR1 and CDR2: MDHEN and SYDVKM. The CDR3 is CASSFGTGPQETQYF. CDR3 coding DNA: TGTGCCAGCAGCTTCGGGACAGGGCCACAAGAGACCCAGTACTTC.

Written as DNA, the CDR3 is TGTGCCAGCAACCGGGGGTATAGCAATCAGCCCCAGCATTTT. Amino acids: CASNRGYSNQPQHF. V usage is TRBV28 and J usage is TRBJ1-5, with a weak D call TRBD1 (5 bases). The CDR3 is 14 residues long. The germline gives CDR1 MDHEN, CDR2 SYDVKM. V was clipped by 7 bases and J by 0 bases, with 10 bases between them.

The rearrangement uses TRBV27 and TRBJ2-1; 7 nucleotides match TRBD1. This CDR3 is 15 amino acids long. The germline V gene encodes CDR1 MNHEY and CDR2 SMNVEV (reference sequence). The V segment lost 5 bases and the J segment 0 bases; nucleotides outside the gene matches: 4. CDR3 residues: CASSTGDFSYNEQFF. The CDR3 DNA reads as TGTGCCAGCAGTACAGGGGATTTCTCCTACAATGAGCAGTTCTTC.